A single TCR beta chain is shown here with its context. The entry originates in a study of CD8 T cells in Susac syndrome. Random hexamers were used to reverse transcribe 0.5 to 1 ug of RNA. A single record per CDR3 protein comes from TCRdb applying MiXCR to the immunoSEQ multiplex PCR reads. The table lists roughly 150,000 distinct CDR3 sequences, about 91% of them singletons. Germline V gene lookup returns CDR1 KGHDR and CDR2 SFDVKD. This CDR3 region has 15 residues. V lost 2 bases to trimming and J lost 2 bases; unmatched junction nucleotides: 1. Sequencing was done on a sample of CD4+ T cells from PBMCs. The sequence derives from a human donor in good health. The chain uses TRBV24-1 and TRBJ2-2, with 7 bases fitting TRBD1. The CDR3 bases are TGTGCCACCAGTGATTGGGACAGCAACACCGGGGAGCTGTTTTTT. Protein product: CATSDWDSNTGELFF.